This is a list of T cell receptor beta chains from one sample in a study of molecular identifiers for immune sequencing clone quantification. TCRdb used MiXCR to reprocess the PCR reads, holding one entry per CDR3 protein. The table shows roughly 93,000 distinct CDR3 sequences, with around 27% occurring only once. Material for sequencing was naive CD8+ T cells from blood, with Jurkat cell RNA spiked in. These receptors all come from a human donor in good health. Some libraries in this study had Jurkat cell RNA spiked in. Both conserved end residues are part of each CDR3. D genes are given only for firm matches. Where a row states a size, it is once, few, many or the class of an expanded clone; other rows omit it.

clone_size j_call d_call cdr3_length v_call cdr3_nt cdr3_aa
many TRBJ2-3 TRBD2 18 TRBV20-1 TGCAGTGCTAGTGAGACTAGCGGGATAAGTAGGAACACAGATACGCAGTATTTT CSASETSGISRNTDTQYF
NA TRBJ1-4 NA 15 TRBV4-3 TGCGCCAGCAGCCAAGGGGCGGGCCTTAATGAAAAACTGTTTTTT CASSQGAGLNEKLFF
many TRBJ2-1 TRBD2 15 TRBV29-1 TGCAGCGTTGAACGGATAGCGGGCTACCGGGGAGCTCAGTTCTTC CSVERIAGYRGAQFF
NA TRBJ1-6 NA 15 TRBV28 TGTGCCAGCAGTTTATTGGTTCAGGGGAGTTCACCCCTCCACTTT CASSLLVQGSSPLHF
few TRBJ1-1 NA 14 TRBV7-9 TGTGCCAGCAGCTTAAGTGGGCAGGTCACTGAAGCTTTCTTT CASSLSGQVTEAFF
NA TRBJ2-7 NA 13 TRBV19 TGTGCCAGTAGCTGGAGTGGAACCTACGAGCAGTACTTC CASSWSGTYEQYF
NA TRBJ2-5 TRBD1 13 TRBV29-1 TGCGGCGCTGGGACAGGGGGAGTGGAGACCCGGTACTTC CGAGTGGVETRYF
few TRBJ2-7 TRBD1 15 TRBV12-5 TGTGCTAGTGGTTCGGACAGGGGCCCGACCCACGAGCAGTACTTC CASGSDRGPTHEQYF
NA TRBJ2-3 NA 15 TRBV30 TGTGCCTGGAGTGTTGGGGGGGCTAGCACAGATACGCAGTATTTT CAWSVGGASTDTQYF
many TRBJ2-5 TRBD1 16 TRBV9 TGTGCCAGCAGCCCATGGGACAGGGGTGGATATGAGACCCAGTACTTC CASSPWDRGGYETQYF
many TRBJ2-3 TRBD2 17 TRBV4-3 TGCGCCAGCAGCCAAGTTAGCGGGAGAACCCCCACAGATACGCAGTATTTT CASSQVSGRTPTDTQYF
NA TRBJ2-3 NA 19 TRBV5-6 TGTGCCAGCAGCCAACCCCCTGCGGCGGGCAGCCCTAGCACAGATACGCAGTATTTT CASSQPPAAGSPSTDTQYF
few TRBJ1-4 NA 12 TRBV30 TGTGCCTGGAGTACAGATAATGAAAAACTGTTTTTT CAWSTDNEKLFF
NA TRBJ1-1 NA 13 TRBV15 TGTGCCACCCGAGACATAGGGAACACTGAAGCTTTCTTT CATRDIGNTEAFF
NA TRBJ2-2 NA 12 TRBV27 TGTGCCAGCAATCTCTCTTCCGGGGAGCTGTTTTTT CASNLSSGELFF
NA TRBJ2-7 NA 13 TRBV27 TGTGCCAGCAGTTACAGACAGGCGTACGAGCAGTACTTC CASSYRQAYEQYF
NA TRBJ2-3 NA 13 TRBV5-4 TGTGCCAGCAGCGAGGCGGCTTCCGATACGCAGTATTTT CASSEAASDTQYF
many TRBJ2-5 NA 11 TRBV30 TGTGCCTGGAACACAGGGCAGACCCAGTACTTC CAWNTGQTQYF
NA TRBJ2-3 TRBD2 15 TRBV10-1 TGCGCCAGCAGCCGGGGGGACCGAGGCACAGATACGCAGTATTTT CASSRGDRGTDTQYF
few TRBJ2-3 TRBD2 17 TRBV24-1 TGTGCCACCAGTGAGGCTAGCGGGAGATTTAGCACAGATACGCAGTATTTT CATSEASGRFSTDTQYF
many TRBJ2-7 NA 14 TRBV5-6 TGTGCCAGCAGCTTTTCCAGGGCAGCCTACGAGCAGTACTTC CASSFSRAAYEQYF
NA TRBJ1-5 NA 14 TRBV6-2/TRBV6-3 TGTGCCAGCAGTTACCCCCGTCCCGATCAGCCCCAGCATTTT CASSYPRPDQPQHF
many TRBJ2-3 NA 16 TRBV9 TGTGCCAGCAGCTCGCCGGACGGTTCTAGCACAGATACGCAGTATTTT CASSSPDGSSTDTQYF
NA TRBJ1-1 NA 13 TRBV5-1 TGCGCCAGCAGCTTAGGGGTCGGCATTGAAGCTTTCTTT CASSLGVGIEAFF
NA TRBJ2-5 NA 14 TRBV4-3 TGCGCCAGCAGCCTGGGACGGGACAACGGGGCCCAGTACTTC CASSLGRDNGAQYF
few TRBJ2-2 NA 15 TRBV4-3 TGCGCCAGCAGCCAAGATAGGACTCACACCGGGGAGCTGTTTTTT CASSQDRTHTGELFF
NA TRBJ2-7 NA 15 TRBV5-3 TGTGCCAGCAGCTGGAGCGGGGGACAGAGCTACGAGCAGTACTTC CASSWSGGQSYEQYF
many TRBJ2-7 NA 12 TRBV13 TGTGCCAGCAGCTTCGCCCACGTCGAGCAGTACTTC CASSFAHVEQYF
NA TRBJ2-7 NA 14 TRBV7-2 TGTGCCAGCAGCTTGGACATTTCCTACTACGAGCAGTACTTC CASSLDISYYEQYF
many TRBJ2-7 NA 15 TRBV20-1 TGCAGTGCTAGGGGACCACTCGCGGGACCCTTTGAGCAGTACTTC CSARGPLAGPFEQYF
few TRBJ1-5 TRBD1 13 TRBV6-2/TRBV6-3 TGTGCCAGCAGGGACAGGGGTCTCGAGCCCCAGCATTTT CASRDRGLEPQHF
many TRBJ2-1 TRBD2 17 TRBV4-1 TGCGCCAGCAGCCAAGATATAACTAGCGGAGCTTACAATGAGCAGTTCTTC CASSQDITSGAYNEQFF
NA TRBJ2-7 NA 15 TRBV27 TGTGCCAGCAGTTTAGAAATTGGGGAACTCTACGAGCAGTACTTC CASSLEIGELYEQYF
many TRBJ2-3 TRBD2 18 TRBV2 TGTGCCAGCAGTGAAGTGGTAGCGGGAGGGTCGAGCACAGATACGCAGTATTTT CASSEVVAGGSSTDTQYF
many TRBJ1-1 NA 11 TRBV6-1 TGTGCCAGCAGTGTAGGAGGACGCGCTTTCTTT CASSVGGRAFF
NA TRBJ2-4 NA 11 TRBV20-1 TGCAGTGCTAGAGTGGACGGGGTGGGGTACTTC CSARVDGVGYF
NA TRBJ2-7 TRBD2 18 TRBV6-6 TGTGCCAGCAGCGCCGACCAGCCCGGTTTCGGGGGGGACTACGAGCAGTACTTC CASSADQPGFGGDYEQYF
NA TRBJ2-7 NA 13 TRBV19 TGTGCCAGTAGCACCGCGGGGCCCTACGAGCAGTACTTC CASSTAGPYEQYF
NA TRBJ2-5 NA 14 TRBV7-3 TGTGCCAGCAGCCCTAGTTTGGGGGTTGAGATCCAGTACTTC CASSPSLGVEIQYF
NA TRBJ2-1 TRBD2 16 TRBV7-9 TGTGCCAGCAGCTTAGCCACAAGCGGGAGGGTGGATGAGCAGTTCTTC CASSLATSGRVDEQFF
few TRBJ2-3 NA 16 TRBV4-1 TGCGCCAGCAGCCAAGAGCGCGGTATAAACACAGATACGCAGTATTTT CASSQERGINTDTQYF
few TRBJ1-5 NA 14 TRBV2 TGTGCCAGCAGTGAAGCGGTAGGGAATCAGCCCCAGCATTTT CASSEAVGNQPQHF
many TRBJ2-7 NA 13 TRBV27 TGTGCCAGCAGTTTAGGGGGGACAGCCGAGCAGTACTTC CASSLGGTAEQYF
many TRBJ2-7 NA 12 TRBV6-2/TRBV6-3 TGTGCCAGCAGTTTCGAGGGCTACGAGCAGTACTTC CASSFEGYEQYF
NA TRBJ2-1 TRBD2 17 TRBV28 TGTGCCAGCAGTTTTGGACTAGCGGGCAGCTCCTACAATGAGCAGTTCTTC CASSFGLAGSSYNEQFF
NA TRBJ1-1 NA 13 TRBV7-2 TGTGCCAGCAGCTTAGCGCTGGGGGATGAAGCTCTCTTT CASSLALGDEALF
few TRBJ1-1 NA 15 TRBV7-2 TGTGCCAGCAGCGTAGATGCAGGAATGAACACTGAAGCTTTCTTT CASSVDAGMNTEAFF
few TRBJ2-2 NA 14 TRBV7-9 TGTGCCAGCAGCTTAGCTGGGAACACCGGGGAGCCGTTTTTT CASSLAGNTGEPFF
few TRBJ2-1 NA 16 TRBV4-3 TGCGCCAGCAGCCAAGAAAATAGCGGAGCTTACAATGAGCAGTTCTTC CASSQENSGAYNEQFF
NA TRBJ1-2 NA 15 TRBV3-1 TGTGCCAGCAGCCAAGATATGGGGGCAAACTATGGCTACACCTTC CASSQDMGANYGYTF
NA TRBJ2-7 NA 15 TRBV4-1 TGCGCCAGCAGCCAAGATCCCGGCTCTTCCTACGAGCAGTACTTC CASSQDPGSSYEQYF
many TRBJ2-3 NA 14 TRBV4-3 TGCGCCAGCAGCCAAGATTGGGGCCCAGATACGCAGTATTTT CASSQDWGPDTQYF
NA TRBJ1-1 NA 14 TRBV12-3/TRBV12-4 TGTGCCAGCAGTCCCGGGCCCGAGGGCGCTGAAGCTTTCTTT CASSPGPEGAEAFF
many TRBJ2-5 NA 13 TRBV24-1 TGTGCCACCATGGCAGGAGTACAAGAGACCCAGTACTTC CATMAGVQETQYF
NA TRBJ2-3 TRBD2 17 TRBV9 TGTGCCAGCAGCCCCGAAGGACTAGCGGGAATCACAGATACGCAGTATTTT CASSPEGLAGITDTQYF
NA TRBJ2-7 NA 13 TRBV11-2 TGTGCCAGCAGCGTATCGGGCGTGAGGGAGCAGTACTTC CASSVSGVREQYF
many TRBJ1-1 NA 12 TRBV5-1 TGCGCCAGCAGCCTGATGGGGGCTGAAGCTTTCTTT CASSLMGAEAFF